This is a list of T cell receptor beta chains from one sample in a study of identical twins. Each CDR3 protein gets one entry after TCRdb re-called the 5' RACE reads with MiXCR. The table has roughly 200,000 distinct CDR3 sequences, less than 8% seen once. These data were also filed under a second study, of yellow fever vaccine responses in identical twins.

The sequencing input was memory (CD45RO+) T cells sorted from blood. Receptors were obtained from a woman aged 18-35 years in good health. Each CDR3 is given with its conserved first and last residue. The D gene is left open where the match is weak. Clone size is not always given. Where it is, it says once, few, many or a class for expanded clones.

V gene	J gene	D gene	clone size	CDR3 DNA	CDR3 protein
TRBV28	TRBJ1-4	TRBD1	few	TGTGCCAGCAGTTTACCTGGGACAGGGGGTGAAAAACTGTTTTTT	CASSLPGTGGEKLFF
TRBV25-1	TRBJ2-6	NA	many	TGTGCCAGCAGTGAAGAGGGAACTGGGGCCAACGTCCTGACTTTC	CASSEEGTGANVLTF
TRBV27	TRBJ2-4	NA	many	TGTGCCAGCAGTCCTGACAGGGCCAAAAACATTCAGTACTTC	CASSPDRAKNIQYF
TRBV7-2	TRBJ2-7	TRBD2	few	TGTGCCAGCAGCGGAGGGGTTAGCGGGAGGGCCTACGAGCAGTACTTC	CASSGGVSGRAYEQYF
TRBV24-1	TRBJ2-2	NA	many	TGTGCCGCGGGGGACAGCAACACCGGGGAGCTGTTTTTT	CAAGDSNTGELFF
TRBV6-5	TRBJ2-5	NA	NA	TGTGCCAGCAGTTCGGCGCCGTCCTTACAAGAGACCCAGTACTTC	CASSSAPSLQETQYF
TRBV24-1	TRBJ1-4	TRBD1	NA	TGTGCCACCAGTGATCCTGGACAGGGGGCTAATGAAAAACTGTTTTTT	CATSDPGQGANEKLFF
TRBV3-1	TRBJ2-5	NA	few	TGTGCCAGCAGCCAAGTTCCAGGAACAGAGACCCAGTACTTC	CASSQVPGTETQYF
TRBV9	TRBJ2-3	TRBD1	few	TGTGCCAGCAGTCCGGGACAGGGCACATTAAATACGCAGTATTTT	CASSPGQGTLNTQYF
TRBV6-1	TRBJ1-2	NA	NA	TGTGCCAGCAGCCCCGACGGCCAGAGGGGCTACACCTTC	CASSPDGQRGYTF
TRBV5-1	TRBJ2-1	NA	many	TGCGCCAGCAGCTGGACTCCTTATGAGCAGTTCTTC	CASSWTPYEQFF
TRBV15	TRBJ2-3	TRBD2	few	TGTGCCACCTCAATCGGGAGGGGCCCCACAGATACGCAGTATTTT	CATSIGRGPTDTQYF
TRBV9	TRBJ2-5	NA	few	TGTGCCAGCAGCGTAGCGGCTAGCGCGGCGGAGGGGACCCAGTACTTC	CASSVAASAAEGTQYF
TRBV4-3	TRBJ2-1	NA	many	TGCGCCAGCAGCCAAGACGTTACGCCCAGCTCCTACAATGAGCAGTTCTTC	CASSQDVTPSSYNEQFF
TRBV4-1	TRBJ2-1	TRBD1	NA	TGCGCCAGCAGCCAAGCCGGGACAGGGGTGTTCTACAATGAGCAGTTCTTC	CASSQAGTGVFYNEQFF
TRBV3-1	TRBJ1-4	NA	few	TGTGCCAGCAGCGGGGACGGGGGGCAAGAAAAACTGTTTTTT	CASSGDGGQEKLFF
TRBV28	TRBJ2-7	TRBD1	many	TGTGCCAGCAGCCGACGTTATGGGACAGGGAGGGTTAAGGAGCAGTACTTC	CASSRRYGTGRVKEQYF
TRBV10-3	TRBJ2-3	NA	many	TGTGCCATCAGTGATAGACAGGAGTGGACAGATACGCAGTATTTT	CAISDRQEWTDTQYF
TRBV10-2	TRBJ2-7	NA	few	TGCGCCACCTATGGGGGGTACGAGCAGTACTTC	CATYGGYEQYF
TRBV27	TRBJ1-5	TRBD1	many	TGTGCCAGCAGTTTAGGCAGGGGGGCAACTCAGCCCCAGCATTTT	CASSLGRGATQPQHF
TRBV5-1	TRBJ2-7	TRBD1	many	TGCGCCAGCAGCTGGGGACAGGGGGTAATCTACGAGCAGTACTTC	CASSWGQGVIYEQYF
TRBV12-3/TRBV12-4	TRBJ1-5	NA	many	TGTGCCAGCAGTTCCACTACAGTTCAGCCCCAGCATTTT	CASSSTTVQPQHF
TRBV5-1	TRBJ2-1	NA	many	TGCGCCAGCAGCCTCCAGACTGGAAGAAGGGACCACGAGCAGTTCTTC	CASSLQTGRRDHEQFF
TRBV9	TRBJ2-1	NA	NA	TGTGCCAGCAGCGCCTCCCGGGGGGCCCACAATGAGCAGTTCTTC	CASSASRGAHNEQFF
TRBV20-1	TRBJ2-1	NA	few	TGCAGTGCTAGAGATGCCGGCGGGGTAGGGGCGAATGAGCAGTTCTTC	CSARDAGGVGANEQFF
TRBV30	TRBJ2-2	NA	few	TGTGCCTGGAGTAAGGGGTCAGCGGGCGGGGAGCTGTTTTTT	CAWSKGSAGGELFF
TRBV2	TRBJ2-1	NA	many	TGTGCCAGCAATTACGACGGGGGTGGGGGGAATGAGCAGTTCTTC	CASNYDGGGGNEQFF
TRBV20-1	TRBJ2-7	NA	NA	TGCAGTGCCTTGGACTCACTCTCCTACGAGCAGTACTTC	CSALDSLSYEQYF
TRBV6-1	TRBJ2-4	NA	NA	TGTGCCAGCTCGCAATCCATTATAGCCAAAAACATTCAGTACTTC	CASSQSIIAKNIQYF
TRBV29-1	TRBJ1-2	NA	many	TGCAGCGTTGATGATGAGGGGAACTATGGCTACACCTTC	CSVDDEGNYGYTF
TRBV12-3/TRBV12-4	TRBJ2-7	NA	many	TGTGCCAGCAGTTTAACCTACGAGCAGTACTTC	CASSLTYEQYF
TRBV6-1	TRBJ2-2	TRBD2	few	TGTGCCAGCAGCACTAGCGGTAACACCGGGGAGCTGTTTTTT	CASSTSGNTGELFF
TRBV7-3	TRBJ2-1	NA	NA	TGTGCCAGCAGCTTAAACCCCAGGGGGGTGCAGTTCTTC	CASSLNPRGVQFF
TRBV20-1	TRBJ2-1	NA	many	TGCAGTGCCGAATACAATGAGCAGTTCTTC	CSAEYNEQFF
TRBV29-1	TRBJ2-2	NA	few	TGCAGCGTTTCCCTATTGGGGGTAACCGGGGAGCTGTTTTTT	CSVSLLGVTGELFF
TRBV12-3/TRBV12-4	TRBJ2-7	TRBD1	few	TGTGCCAGCAGTTTTGAGGGGACAGAGTCCTACGAGCAGTACTTC	CASSFEGTESYEQYF
TRBV13	TRBJ2-7	NA	few	TGTGCCAGCAGCTTACTGTCCCATAGACAGGAGCAGTACTTC	CASSLLSHRQEQYF
TRBV2	TRBJ2-5	TRBD2	NA	TGTGCCAGTTCACGGGGGGGGCCCGCGGAGACCCAGTACTTC	CASSRGGPAETQYF
TRBV11-2	TRBJ2-2	NA	NA	NA	CASSLDFGAGELFF
TRBV28	TRBJ2-3	TRBD1	few	TGTGCCAGCAGTTTCAGGGGGCCGGGTACGCAGTATTTT	CASSFRGPGTQYF
TRBV20-1	TRBJ1-4	NA	few	TGCAGTGCCCCGACAAGTGACAGGAGCAGGGAAAAACTGTTTTTT	CSAPTSDRSREKLFF
TRBV12-3/TRBV12-4	TRBJ2-3	NA	few	TGTGCCAGCAGTTTCTGGGATACGCAGTATTTT	CASSFWDTQYF
TRBV5-1	TRBJ1-1	NA	few	TGCGCCAGCCGGGCCTCGCCAGGAGACACTGAAGCTTTCTTT	CASRASPGDTEAFF
TRBV6-1	TRBJ1-2	NA	few	TGTGCCAGCAGTGTAATCCGGGACGCCCTCGGCGGCTACACCTTC	CASSVIRDALGGYTF
TRBV27	TRBJ1-2	TRBD1	few	TGTGCCAGCAGACCAGGGACAGGACGGTACGGCTACACCTTC	CASRPGTGRYGYTF
TRBV25-1	TRBJ2-3	TRBD2	NA	TGTGCCAGCAGTGAGTTCCCTAGCGGGAGCACAGATACGCAGTATTTT	CASSEFPSGSTDTQYF
TRBV20-1	TRBJ1-4	NA	NA	TGCAGTGCTAGAGCAACAGGGTTAGAAAAACTGTTTTTT	CSARATGLEKLFF
TRBV5-1	TRBJ1-1	NA	many	TGCGCCAGCAGTCATACAACGAACACTGAAGCTTTCTTT	CASSHTTNTEAFF
TRBV12-1	TRBJ2-1	NA	few	TGTGCCAGCAGCTTTAGCCCCGGGACTAGCGGGAGGGCCTACAGAATCAGCTCCTACAATGAGCAGTTCTTC	CASSFSPGTSGRAYRISSYNEQFF
TRBV5-1	TRBJ1-1	TRBD1	NA	TGCGCCAGCAGCTATACCGGGACAGGGGGCACTGAAGCTTTCTTT	CASSYTGTGGTEAFF
TRBV10-3	TRBJ2-3	NA	many	TGTGCCATCAGAGGGACCAGCTCCGTCACAGATACGCAGTATTTT	CAIRGTSSVTDTQYF
TRBV20-1	TRBJ2-3	NA	few	TGCAGTGCTAGTGGGACCCTCGTCGGAGATACGCAGTATTTT	CSASGTLVGDTQYF